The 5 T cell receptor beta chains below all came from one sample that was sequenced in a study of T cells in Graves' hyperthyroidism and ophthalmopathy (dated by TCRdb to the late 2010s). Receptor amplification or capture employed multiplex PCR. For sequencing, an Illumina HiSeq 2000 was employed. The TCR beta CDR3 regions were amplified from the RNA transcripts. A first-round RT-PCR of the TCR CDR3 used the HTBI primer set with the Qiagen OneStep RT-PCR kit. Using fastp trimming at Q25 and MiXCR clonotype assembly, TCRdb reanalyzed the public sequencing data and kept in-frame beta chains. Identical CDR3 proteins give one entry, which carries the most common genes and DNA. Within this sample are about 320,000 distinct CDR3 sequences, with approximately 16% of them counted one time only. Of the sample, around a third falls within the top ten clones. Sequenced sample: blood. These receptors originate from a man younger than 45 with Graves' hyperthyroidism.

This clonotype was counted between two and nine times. CDR3: CASDPTSGRGGETQYF. CDR3 coding DNA: TGTGCCAGCGACCCAACTAGCGGGAGGGGGGGAGAGACCCAGTACTTC. The rearrangement links TRBV7-3 to TRBJ2-5; 13 nucleotides agree with TRBD2. The junction had 10 bases not matched to a gene; V was cut back by 8 bases and J by 4 bases. The CDR3 has 16 residues. The germline V gene encodes CDR1 SGHTA and CDR2 FQGTGA.

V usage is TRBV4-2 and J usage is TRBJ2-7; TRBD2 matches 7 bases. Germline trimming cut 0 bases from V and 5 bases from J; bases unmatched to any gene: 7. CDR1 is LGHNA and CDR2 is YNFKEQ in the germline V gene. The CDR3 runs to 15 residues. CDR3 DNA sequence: TGTGCCAGCAGCCAAGAGGGGCGGGAGTTCGACGAGCAGTACTTC. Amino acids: CASSQEGREFDEQYF.

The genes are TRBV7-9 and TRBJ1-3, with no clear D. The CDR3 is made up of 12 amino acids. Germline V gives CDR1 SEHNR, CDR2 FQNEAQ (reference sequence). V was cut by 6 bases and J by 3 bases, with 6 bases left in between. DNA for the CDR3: TGTGCCAGCAGGGCGGATGGAAACACCATATATTTT. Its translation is CASRADGNTIYF.

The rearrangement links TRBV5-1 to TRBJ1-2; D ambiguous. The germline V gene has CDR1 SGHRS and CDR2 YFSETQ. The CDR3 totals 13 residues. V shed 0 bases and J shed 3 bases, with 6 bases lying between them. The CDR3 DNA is TGCGCCAGCAGCTTGGACAGACACTATGGCTACACCTTC. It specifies CASSLDRHYGYTF.

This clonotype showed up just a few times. The DNA of the CDR3 is TGTGCCATCAGTGAGTCTGGGACAGTCTATGGCTACACCTTC. Translation: CAISESGTVYGYTF. The chain couples TRBV10-3 to TRBJ1-2; 7 bases are shared with TRBD1. V lost 0 bases to trimming and J lost 4 bases; unmatched junction nucleotides: 2. Germline V CDR1 and CDR2: ENHRY, SYGVKD. The CDR3 extends over 14 amino acids.